Detailed here is one T cell receptor (beta chain). Per the germline V gene, CDR1 is SGHRS and CDR2 is YFSETQ. The CDR3 consists of 16 residues. With 0 bases removed from V and 3 bases from J, the gap between germline ends came to 12 bases. Libraries were prepared by immunoSEQ multiplex PCR; TCRdb keeps only in-frame clonotypes and omits some of them. The sample yields about 43,000 clones, around four fifths seen once. This record belongs to a study of PD-L1 blockade in urothelial cancer. Time point given: peripheral blood 6 weeks after treatment start. The clonotype originates from a man aged 55-75 years with urothelial cancer. The chain links TRBV5-1 to TRBJ2-2; D remains unclear. Specimen: PBMCs, collected around atezolizumab (anti-PD-L1) treatment. This CDR3 is CASSLVPGLDTGELFF. CDR3 DNA sequence: TGCGCCAGCAGCTTGGTTCCCGGGTTGGACACCGGGGAGCTGTTTTTT.